This TCR beta chain was sequenced during a study of T-cell memory formation after mild COVID-19 (dated by TCRdb to 2020 to 2023). Regarding the study in general: TCR sequence clusters from the two donors were found to be largely donor specific. In a couple of donors, T-cell clones that expanded and contracted after mild COVID-19 were followed by sequencing TCRalpha and TCRbeta repertoires longitudinally. The cohort was made up of two young adult volunteers, one female and one male, who were previously healthy. Findings and caveats that apply to the study as a whole: SARS-CoV-2 specificity of the second-wave clones peaking on day 37 was not confirmed. Some responding clones were detected in pre-infection memory, suggesting pre-existing cross-reactive memory T cells joined the SARS-CoV-2 response. Only a couple of mild cases were covered by the study, and larger cohorts that include severe cases with pre-infection samples were considered necessary. Contracting CD4+ clones were located mainly in the CM and EM memory subsets, whereas CD8+ clones were found to be enriched in EMRA. Balanced CD4/CD8 phenotypes were observed for clones contracting from day 15 to 85, whereas a bias towards CD4+ was observed for a second wave of clones expanding from day 15 to 37.

Ficoll-Paque density gradient centrifugation was used to isolate PBMCs. Sequenced using an Illumina NovaSeq 6000. Using 5'RACE with constant-segment primers, TCRalpha and TCRbeta cDNA libraries were constructed, with sample barcodes and unique molecular identifiers added in the process. RNA was extracted from every sample with Trizol reagent. Amplification of the libraries took two PCR steps, and the second step added a second sample barcode plus Illumina TruSeq adapters. Libraries were sequenced on an Illumina NovaSeq with 2 x 150 bp paired-end reads. The authors' analysis ran thus. With migec v1.2.7, reads were demultiplexed and then collapsed into UMI-guided consensus sequences. Using mixcr v2.1.11, the UMI consensuses were aligned to TRA and TRB V and J templates and assembled into clonotypes. A clonotype was counted as expanded or contracted only if both edgeR and NoisET called the change significant, with noise models trained on biological replicates. For edgeR calls, the thresholds were a false discovery rate-adjusted p below 0.01 and a log2 fold-change of 1. As an exploratory analysis of dynamics, max-normalized trajectories of the 1000 most abundant clonotypes were examined with PCA combined with hierarchical clustering. The CD4 or CD8 phenotype of responding clones was assigned using the separately sequenced CD4+ and CD8+ repertoires. TCRdb took the public reads, trimmed them with fastp at Q25, ran MiXCR for clone calling and kept in-frame beta chains. One record per CDR3 amino acid sequence lists the most common genes and DNA. TCRdb's processing, not the authors' own work, is the source of the V and J calls. This sample gives under 250,000 distinct CDR3 sequences in total; around 10% of them show up just once. Approximately 20% of the sample rests with the top ten.

The germline V gene gives CDR1 as SNHLY and CDR2 as FYNNEI. Including the terminal cysteine and phenylalanine, the CDR3 comprises 13 residues. Just the 39-base CDR3 DNA is kept, in frame starting at base 1. Between the V and J ends, shortened by 7 bases and 0 bases respectively, the junction contains 9 bases. This clonotype was seen only a few times. The antigen it recognizes is unknown. Per-nucleotide qualities are absent, and no much larger clonotype sits a single base away. The receptor chain draws on TRBV2 and TRBJ1-1, with the D gene too uncertain to name. The source of this sequence is a man younger than 35 who had mild COVID-19 (a few samples of this study predate the infection). The sample titles of this study are shuffled in the database, so cell type and time point are left out; the donor was told from shared clones. Sample: PBMCs or a T cell subset sorted from them (not recorded which). CDR3 loop: CASTVELNTEAFF. The sequenced DNA: TGTGCCAGCACTGTGGAACTGAACACTGAAGCTTTCTTT.